These 3 T cell receptor beta chains came from one sample sequenced in a study of identifying expanded T cells in peripheral blood. The method was immunoSEQ multiplex PCR; TCRdb's version includes in-frame clones alone and lacks a portion of them. The sample has about 110,000 clones; 88% are singletons. The sample was blood. All receptors derive from a person aged 18 to 75 in good health.

The CDR3 DNA sequence: TGTGCCAGCAGCTTAGACCCACTAGCGGGGGGCTACGAGCAGTACTTC. Translated, it gives CASSLDPLAGGYEQYF. The chain joins TRBV11-2 to TRBJ2-7; 12 bases line up with TRBD2. The V and J ends lost 0 bases and 3 bases, in that order; junction bases with no gene match: 3. The CDR3 runs to 16 residues. The germline V gene encodes CDR1 SGHAT and CDR2 FQNNGV.

The chain has TRBV29-1 and TRBJ2-7, with D uncertain. The CDR3 extends over 13 amino acids. Germline CDR1 is SQVTM and CDR2 is ANQGSEA. V was clipped by 5 bases and J by 5 bases, with 16 bases between them. The CDR3 DNA reads TGCAGCGTTTTGGAGACCACGTACCACGAGCAGTACTTC. This gives the protein CSVLETTYHEQYF.

V and J are TRBV29-1 and TRBJ2-7; no clear D gene. CDR1 SQVTM and CDR2 ANQGSEA come from the germline V gene. The CDR3 consists of 9 residues. Trimming took 8 bases from V and 0 from J, leaving 2 bases between them. The CDR3 bases are TGCAGCCCCTCCTACGAGCAGTACTTC. The encoded protein is CSPSYEQYF.